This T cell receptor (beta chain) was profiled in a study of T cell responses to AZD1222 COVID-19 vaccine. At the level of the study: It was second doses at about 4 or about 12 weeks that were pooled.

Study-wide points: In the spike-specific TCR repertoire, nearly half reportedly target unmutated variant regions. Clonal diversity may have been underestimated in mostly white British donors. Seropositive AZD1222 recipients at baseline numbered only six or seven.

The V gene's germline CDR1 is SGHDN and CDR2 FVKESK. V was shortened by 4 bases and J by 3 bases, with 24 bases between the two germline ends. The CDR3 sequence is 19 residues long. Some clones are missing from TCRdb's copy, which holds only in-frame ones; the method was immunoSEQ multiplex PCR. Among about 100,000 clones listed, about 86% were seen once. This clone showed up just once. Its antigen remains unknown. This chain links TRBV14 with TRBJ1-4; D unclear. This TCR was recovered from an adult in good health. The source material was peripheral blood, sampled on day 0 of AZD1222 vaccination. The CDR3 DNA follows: TGTGCCAGCAGCCCCCGGATCGGATCGCGGGCGGCGGCTAATGAAAAACTGTTTTTT. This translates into CASSPRIGSRAAANEKLFF.